A selection of T cell receptor beta chains follows, all from one sample in a study of radiation and T cells in renal cell carcinoma. The data were produced by immunoSEQ multiplex PCR, yet TCRdb's version contains in-frame clones alone and is incomplete. This sample yields about 90,000 clones, of which 85% are seen a single time; roughly a tenth belongs to the top ten. Sequenced here: blood, sampled from a patient whose treatment included radiotherapy and nephrectomy. These receptors were obtained from a man aged 45-60 years with renal cell carcinoma. CDR3s leave out the opening cysteine and the closing phenylalanine or tryptophan. The D gene is left open where the match is weak.

v_call: TRBV27; d_call: NA; cdr3_aa: ASSRYIATNEKLF
v_call: TRBV7-9; d_call: NA; cdr3_aa: ASSLWAGGDQPQH
v_call: TRBV27; d_call: NA; cdr3_aa: ASSWDPTQPQH
v_call: TRBV9; d_call: NA; cdr3_aa: ASSVGVSEEETQY
v_call: TRBV5-3; d_call: NA; cdr3_aa: ARSLWGPSSGNTIY
v_call: TRBV7-2; d_call: NA; cdr3_aa: ASSFSGANYGYT
v_call: TRBV10-3; d_call: NA; cdr3_aa: AISESAGVREGYGYT
v_call: TRBV7-2; d_call: TRBD1; cdr3_aa: ASSLGTGGATGELF
v_call: TRBV7-3; d_call: NA; cdr3_aa: ASSLEGEGYT
v_call: TRBV4-1; d_call: TRBD1; cdr3_aa: ASSQDPTGLNEQF
v_call: TRBV6-5; d_call: NA; cdr3_aa: ASSQGRMNTEAF
v_call: TRBV7-9; d_call: NA; cdr3_aa: ASSLNDRSSYEQY
v_call: TRBV7-8; d_call: NA; cdr3_aa: ASSLVTPQDEQY
v_call: TRBV11-2; d_call: NA; cdr3_aa: ASSTIQGAYGYT
v_call: TRBV5-6; d_call: NA; cdr3_aa: ASSLDRAGANVLT